The rows below give T cell receptor beta chains drawn from one sample of a study of T cell repertoires in aging, cancer and after chemotherapy. TCRdb analysed the multiplex PCR reads with MiXCR anew, one entry per CDR3 protein. Here the sample spans under 4,500 distinct CDR3 sequences, roughly two fifths being singletons. The sequencing input was blood. These receptors were collected from a human donor with a blood cancer. CDR3s include the opening cysteine and the closing phenylalanine or tryptophan.

v_call: TRBV7-9
j_call: TRBJ2-7
cdr3_aa: CASSLEGPGSYEQYF

v_call: TRBV20-1
j_call: TRBJ1-5
cdr3_aa: CSAKGLGTGINQPQHF

v_call: TRBV14
j_call: TRBJ1-5
cdr3_aa: CASSQVALGPQHF

v_call: TRBV12-3/TRBV12-4
j_call: TRBJ2-5
cdr3_aa: CASTRGARAQTQYF

v_call: TRBV29-1
j_call: TRBJ2-3
cdr3_aa: CSVGPGDSTDTQYF

v_call: TRBV5-6
j_call: TRBJ2-7
cdr3_aa: CASSPVGQTWEQYF

v_call: TRBV29-1
j_call: TRBJ2-2
cdr3_aa: CSVEGYGELFF

v_call: TRBV6-5
j_call: TRBJ1-2
cdr3_aa: CASSPLGDRDYGYTF

v_call: TRBV12-3/TRBV12-4
j_call: TRBJ2-1
cdr3_aa: CASVPPRAGVYNEQFF

v_call: TRBV7-6
j_call: TRBJ2-5
cdr3_aa: CASSLEAEETQYF

v_call: TRBV6-5
j_call: TRBJ2-3
cdr3_aa: CANNPAGSTDTQYF

v_call: TRBV11-2
j_call: TRBJ2-2
cdr3_aa: CASSLELAVNTGELFF

v_call: TRBV19
j_call: TRBJ2-3
cdr3_aa: CASSSTPGTSGLGDTQYF

v_call: TRBV24-1
j_call: TRBJ2-2
cdr3_aa: CATSDSGTSGRYNTGELFF

v_call: TRBV12-3/TRBV12-4
j_call: TRBJ2-7
cdr3_aa: CASSLVGTYYEQYF

v_call: TRBV12-3/TRBV12-4
j_call: TRBJ1-6
cdr3_aa: CASSPGTRGSSYSPLHF

v_call: TRBV5-1
j_call: TRBJ1-6
cdr3_aa: CASSPLAGDNSPLHF

v_call: TRBV5-5
j_call: TRBJ2-5
cdr3_aa: CASSLEVIETQYF

v_call: TRBV19
j_call: TRBJ2-3
cdr3_aa: CASKTGTGGTDTQYF

v_call: TRBV19
j_call: TRBJ2-1
cdr3_aa: CATGAGPLSSGRAVEQFF

v_call: TRBV12-3/TRBV12-4
j_call: TRBJ1-3
cdr3_aa: CASSPEGGSGNTIYF

v_call: TRBV6-6
j_call: TRBJ2-7
cdr3_aa: CASSDTWYEQYF

v_call: TRBV18
j_call: TRBJ2-5
cdr3_aa: CASSPGIQETQYF

v_call: TRBV5-1
j_call: TRBJ2-2
cdr3_aa: CASSRELAGVTGELFF

v_call: TRBV5-1
j_call: TRBJ2-1
cdr3_aa: CASREGNYNEQFF

v_call: TRBV20-1
j_call: TRBJ2-3
cdr3_aa: CSARTGAGAQYF

v_call: TRBV24-1
j_call: TRBJ2-2
cdr3_aa: CATSDLRTGGGNTGELFF

v_call: TRBV27
j_call: TRBJ2-3
cdr3_aa: CASSPGEADTQYF

v_call: TRBV5-6
j_call: TRBJ2-3
cdr3_aa: CASSLIVSSADTQYF

v_call: TRBV28
j_call: TRBJ2-2
cdr3_aa: CASSSNYYRGSNTGELFF

v_call: TRBV12-3/TRBV12-4
j_call: TRBJ2-1
cdr3_aa: CASSLGGRAPYNEQFF

v_call: TRBV7-9
j_call: TRBJ2-1
cdr3_aa: CASSHSQGSNEQFF

v_call: TRBV29-1
j_call: TRBJ1-2
cdr3_aa: CSVRGDSNYGYTF

v_call: TRBV15
j_call: TRBJ2-1
cdr3_aa: CATSRTSGSRYNEQFF

v_call: TRBV6-5
j_call: TRBJ2-1
cdr3_aa: CASSSPVLKTGGGDEQFF

v_call: TRBV5-5
j_call: TRBJ2-1
cdr3_aa: CASSPTGTTNEQFF

v_call: TRBV6-1
j_call: TRBJ2-3
cdr3_aa: CASSALGVAGDLRDTQYF

v_call: TRBV18
j_call: TRBJ1-3
cdr3_aa: CASSPQERGNTIYF

v_call: TRBV6-1
j_call: TRBJ2-3
cdr3_aa: CASRRDHNTDTQYF

v_call: TRBV18
j_call: TRBJ1-1
cdr3_aa: CASSRATNTEAFF

v_call: TRBV30
j_call: TRBJ2-5
cdr3_aa: CAWSVRGTGRETQYF

v_call: TRBV29-1
j_call: TRBJ1-1
cdr3_aa: CSALTGGLDEAFF

v_call: TRBV5-1
j_call: TRBJ2-3
cdr3_aa: CASSLGDNTDTQYF

v_call: TRBV18
j_call: TRBJ1-2
cdr3_aa: CASSQPGQSHYGYTF

v_call: TRBV6-1
j_call: TRBJ2-7
cdr3_aa: CASRETAWSSYEQYF

v_call: TRBV6-5
j_call: TRBJ1-3
cdr3_aa: CASSLGFGNTIYF

v_call: TRBV5-5
j_call: TRBJ2-7
cdr3_aa: CARSLDPGQKAHEQYF

v_call: TRBV6-1
j_call: TRBJ2-6
cdr3_aa: CASSEIGRFSGANVLTF